A selection of T cell receptor beta chains follows, all from one sample in a study of cytomegalovirus exposure and HLA in healthy donors. Produced via immunoSEQ multiplex PCR; TCRdb's table is partial and in-frame only. The sample consists of 75,000 to 90,000 clones, 63% of them appearing once. Sequencing used PBMCs. These receptors all stem from a woman between 35 and 50 years old in good health and CMV-seropositive. The CDR3 runs from the conserved cysteine through the conserved F or W. D genes are given only for firm matches. Expanded clones are given a class, and other clones once, few, many or no size at all.

TRBJ2-5 | TRBD2 | TRBV6-5 | few | TGTGCCAGCACTCTGAGCGGGGGGGGATGGGAGACCCAGTACTTC | CASTLSGGGWETQYF
TRBJ1-3 | TRBD1 | TRBV28 | . | TGTGCCAGCAGTTCCGGAGGGGGCGATGGTAACACCATATATTTT | CASSSGGGDGNTIYF
TRBJ1-5 | . | TRBV10-3 | few | TGTGCCATCAGTCAGGGGCGGGATCAGCCCCAGCATTTT | CAISQGRDQPQHF
TRBJ1-4 | . | TRBV7-2 | few | TGTGCCAGCAGCTTAGGCGCGGCGAATGAAAAACTGTTTTTT | CASSLGAANEKLFF
TRBJ1-1 | . | TRBV4-3 | few | TGCGCCAGCAGCCAAGTTGGCAGGGGAAAGATGAACACTGAAGCTTTCTTT | CASSQVGRGKMNTEAFF
TRBJ2-7 | TRBD2 | TRBV6-5 | few | TGTGCCAGCAGTTACGCCCAGCGGGGTCGCGACGAGCAGTACTTC | CASSYAQRGRDEQYF
TRBJ2-2 | . | TRBV10-3 | few | TGTGCCATCACATGGGACATAAACACCGGGGAGCTGTTTTTT | CAITWDINTGELFF
TRBJ2-5 | TRBD2 | TRBV2 | few | TGTGCCAGCAGTGAAGATCAGCGGGAAATGGAGACCCAGTACTTC | CASSEDQREMETQYF
TRBJ1-5 | TRBD1 | TRBV4-1 | . | TGCGCCAGCAGCCTAGGACAGGGTTTAGGGCAGCCCCAGCATTTT | CASSLGQGLGQPQHF
TRBJ1-5 | . | TRBV19 | few | TGTGCCAGTAGTATTAATTGGGAGGGCCAGCCCCAGCATTTT | CASSINWEGQPQHF
TRBJ1-5 | TRBD1 | TRBV7-2 | . | TGTGCCAGCAGCTCCGGGACAGGGATGGCTCAGCCCCAGCATTTT | CASSSGTGMAQPQHF
TRBJ2-7 | . | TRBV5-1 | . | TGCGCCAGCAGCTTGGACACAGGCTTAGAGCAGTACTTC | CASSLDTGLEQYF
TRBJ2-2 | TRBD2 | TRBV4-3 | once | TGCGCCAGCAGCCACTCTAGCGGGAGATACACCGGGGAGCTGTTTTTT | CASSHSSGRYTGELFF
TRBJ1-1 | . | TRBV7-3 | . | TGTGCCAGCAGCTGGACCCCAGGGTCTGAAGCTTTCTTT | CASSWTPGSEAFF
TRBJ2-1 | . | TRBV4-2 | few | TGTGCCAGCAGCCAAGACGGTGCCGCGGCTAGCTCCTACAATGAGCAGTTCTTC | CASSQDGAAASSYNEQFF
TRBJ1-2 | . | TRBV19 | . | TGTGCCAGTATATCCTACGGGTCGGGAGGCTACACCTTC | CASISYGSGGYTF
TRBJ1-1 | . | TRBV21-1 | . | TGTGCCAGCAGCAAAACCGGACAGGGAATAACTGAAGCTTTCTTT | CASSKTGQGITEAFF
TRBJ1-5 | . | TRBV28 | . | TGTGCCAGCAGCCCGACAGTTAGCAATCAGCCCCAGCATTTT | CASSPTVSNQPQHF
TRBJ1-1 | TRBD1 | TRBV6-1 | . | TGTGCCAGCAGTTCGGGTCAGGGGGCTGAAGCTTTCTTT | CASSSGQGAEAFF
TRBJ2-1 | TRBD2 | TRBV28 | . | TGTGCCAGCAGTTTATCAGCGGGAGCGGCCTACAATGAGCAGTTCTTC | CASSLSAGAAYNEQFF
TRBJ2-5 | TRBD1 | TRBV6-1 | few | TGTGCCAGCAGTGAAGCAGGGACAGGGGAAGAGACCCAGTACTTC | CASSEAGTGEETQYF
TRBJ2-7 | . | TRBV27 | . | TGTGCCAGCAGTCTCCCCTACGAGCAGTACTTC | CASSLPYEQYF
TRBJ1-3 | . | TRBV5-1 | . | TGCGCCAGCAGCTTTCAGGCGCCGGGGGACACCATATATTTT | CASSFQAPGDTIYF
TRBJ1-2 | . | TRBV7-2 | once | TGTGCCAGCAGCTTAGTTCAGGGTCGCGGCTACACCTTC | CASSLVQGRGYTF
TRBJ2-3 | TRBD1 | TRBV9 | . | TGTGCCAGCAGCGTAGCTAAAACAGGGGGAGCCTTTAGCACAGATACGCAGTATTTT | CASSVAKTGGAFSTDTQYF
TRBJ2-1 | TRBD2 | TRBV11-2 | . | TGTGCCAGCAGCACATTCCGCGGGAGACAGATCAATGAGCAGTTCTTC | CASSTFRGRQINEQFF
TRBJ2-1 | . | TRBV7-9 | . | TGTGCCAGCAGCTTAGCGGGCGAATACAATGAGCAGTTCTTC | CASSLAGEYNEQFF
TRBJ1-1 | . | TRBV6-1 | once | TGTGCCAGCATCCGGTCTGAAGCTTTCTTT | CASIRSEAFF
TRBJ1-1 | . | TRBV5-8 | once | TGTGCCAGCAGCCCCGCGTCCCCTGAAGCTTTCTTT | CASSPASPEAFF
TRBJ1-3 | . | TRBV15 | . | TGTGCCACCAGCCCCTCTGGACAGCACTCTGGAAACACCATATATTTT | CATSPSGQHSGNTIYF
TRBJ2-1 | TRBD2 | TRBV29-1 | . | TGCAGCGTCCAACCGGGACTAGGGGCTAGTGAGCAGTTCTTC | CSVQPGLGASEQFF
TRBJ2-1 | TRBD1 | TRBV5-4 | . | TGTGCCAGCAGCTCGGCAGGGGGCGTAGCGCAGTTCTTC | CASSSAGGVAQFF
TRBJ2-1 | TRBD2 | TRBV19 | . | TGTGCCAGTAGTATGACTAGCGGAGGGGGGTACAATGAGCAGTTCTTC | CASSMTSGGGYNEQFF
TRBJ2-5 | . | TRBV29-1 | once | TGCAGCGTTGAAAGGGGTAGGACACACCAAGAGACCCAGTACTTC | CSVERGRTHQETQYF
TRBJ1-1 | . | TRBV27 | . | TGTGCCAGCAGTTTGCCAGGCAACACTGAAGCTTTCTTT | CASSLPGNTEAFF
TRBJ1-2 | . | TRBV11-2 | . | TGTGCCAGCAGCACAGGACATGCCTATGGCTACACCTTC | CASSTGHAYGYTF
TRBJ2-2 | TRBD2 | TRBV19 | . | TGTGCCAGTACCACACGTCGAGGTCTTAGCGGCGGCGTTGATAGCGGGAGGTCCACCGGGGAGCTGTTTTTT | CASTTRRGLSGGVDSGRSTGELFF
TRBJ1-1 | . | TRBV2 | . | TGTGCCAGCAGTCCCCGGGAGGGAAAGAACACTGAAGCTTTCTTT | CASSPREGKNTEAFF
TRBJ2-2 | . | TRBV7-6 | . | TGTGCCAGCACAAACACCGGGGAGCTGTTTTTT | CASTNTGELFF
TRBJ2-7 | TRBD2 | TRBV18 | . | TGTGCCAGCTCACTACCGGGACTAGCGGGAGGGCCGGGGGAGCAGTACTTC | CASSLPGLAGGPGEQYF
TRBJ1-2 | . | TRBV28 | . | TGTGCCAGCAGAATAGACGGGAACTATGGCTACACCTTC | CASRIDGNYGYTF
TRBJ1-2 | TRBD1 | TRBV5-1 | . | TGCGCCAGCAGCGCGACAGGGGACTATGGCTACACCTTC | CASSATGDYGYTF
TRBJ2-1 | . | TRBV29-1 | . | TGCAGCGTTCGGACAGAGCGAAATCCCAATGAGCAGTTCTTC | CSVRTERNPNEQFF
TRBJ1-2 | . | TRBV29-1 | . | TGCAGCGTAAAAACCGGGACATCAAACTATGGCTACACCTTC | CSVKTGTSNYGYTF
TRBJ2-3 | . | TRBV21-1 | . | TGTGCCAGCAGCACCCGACTGAGAGATACGCAGTATTTT | CASSTRLRDTQYF
TRBJ2-7 | . | TRBV28 | . | TGTGCCAGCAGTTTATGGGGGCCCCGCGAGCAGTACTTC | CASSLWGPREQYF
TRBJ2-7 | TRBD2 | TRBV27 | . | TGTGCCAGCAGTCCCACCCGAGGGGAAGCGGGAGTGGGAGAGCAGTACTTC | CASSPTRGEAGVGEQYF
TRBJ2-1 | . | TRBV21-1 | . | TGTGCCAGCAGCAAAGAAGGGGGAGATGAGCAGTTCTTC | CASSKEGGDEQFF
TRBJ1-1 | . | TRBV28 | . | TGTGCCACCAGCTCCGGAGGGAGGAACACTGAAGCTTTCTTT | CATSSGGRNTEAFF
TRBJ1-2 | . | TRBV11-1 | . | TGTGCCAGCAGGCGGGACCGAAACCTCGGGGGCTACACCTTC | CASRRDRNLGGYTF
TRBJ1-2 | . | TRBV5-6 | . | TGTGCCAGCACCGTACAGGGATGGAATGGCTACACCTTC | CASTVQGWNGYTF
TRBJ2-7 | . | TRBV5-6 | . | TGTGCCAGCAAATTACAGGGTTACGAGCAGTACTTC | CASKLQGYEQYF
TRBJ2-5 | . | TRBV2 | . | TGTGCCAGCAGCAGGGGGGCGCGCGTGTACCAAGAGACCCAGTACTTC | CASSRGARVYQETQYF
TRBJ2-6 | . | TRBV19 | once | TGTGCCAGTAGTATAGATCGGGCTGGGGCCAACGTCCTGACTTTC | CASSIDRAGANVLTF
TRBJ2-1 | . | TRBV4-3 | . | TGCGCCAGCAGCCGTAGAACCAGGGACAATGAGCAGTTCTTC | CASSRRTRDNEQFF
TRBJ1-1 | TRBD1 | TRBV19 | . | TGTGCCTGCCGCAATTCGAGAGGGGGTTCAGGGGGCACTGAAGCTTTCTTT | CACRNSRGGSGGTEAFF
TRBJ2-7 | TRBD1 | TRBV5-4 | . | TGTGCCAGCAGCGTCGACAGGGACTCCTACGAGCAGTACTTC | CASSVDRDSYEQYF
TRBJ2-7 | . | TRBV9 | few | TGTGCCAGCAGCGTAGACGCAGGGATCGACGAGCAGTACTTC | CASSVDAGIDEQYF
TRBJ2-6 | . | TRBV5-5 | few | TGTGCCAGCAGCGCTGTACTTTCGACAGTCTCTGGGGCCAACGTCCTGACTTTC | CASSAVLSTVSGANVLTF
TRBJ1-2 | . | TRBV6-1 | few | TGTGCCAGCAGCACCACGGGGGGTTCCTATGGCTACACCTTC | CASSTTGGSYGYTF